The 12 T cell receptor beta chains below come from one sample, sequenced in a study of T cells after yellow fever vaccination. TCRdb redid the calling of the 5' RACE reads with MiXCR, one entry per CDR3 protein. The repertoire holds 300,000 to 400,000 distinct CDR3 sequences, approximately 9% seen once, with roughly 17% in the top ten. Source: PBMCs, taken on the day of the first yellow fever vaccination. The receptors here all came from a young man who received the YFV17D yellow fever vaccine.

This clonotype was observed at least ten times. The genes are TRBV9 and TRBJ2-3, with 10 positions matching TRBD2. After removal of 5 bases from V and 4 bases from J, the junction contained 1 base not matched to a gene. The germline V gene has CDR1 SGDLS and CDR2 YYNGEE. The CDR3 sequence is 13 residues long. In DNA, the CDR3 is TGTGCCAGCAGTAGCGGGGGGCCAGATACGCAGTATTTT. Protein sequence: CASSSGGPDTQYF.

This clonotype came up a few times. The V gene is TRBV6-2 or TRBV6-3, the J gene TRBJ2-1, with 7 bases matching TRBD2. The CDR3 consists of 11 residues. Germline V gene sequence: CDR1 MNHEY, CDR2 SVGEGT. With 9 bases clipped from V and 9 bases from J, the junction kept 5 bases outside the gene matches. The CDR3 reads CASGRGIEQFF. As DNA, the CDR3 is TGTGCCAGTGGGCGGGGGATTGAGCAGTTCTTC.

In this sample, this clonotype turned up many times. This chain joins TRBV5-1 and TRBJ2-4; D perhaps matches TRBD1 (5 bases). There are 11 residues in the CDR3. V lost 4 bases and J lost 8, with 7 bases in between. Germline V gives CDR1 SGHRS, CDR2 YFSETQ. The CDR3 spells CASSAGYIQYF. The CDR3 nucleotides read TGCGCCAGCAGCGCAGGGTACATTCAGTACTTC.

The chain combines TRBV15 with TRBJ2-7; 11 positions agree with TRBD2. Looked up from germline, CDR1 is LNHNV and CDR2 is YYDKDF (reference sequence). The CDR3 contains 16 residues. Trimming took 1 base from V and 3 from J; bases not matched to a gene: 5. The DNA for the CDR3 is TGTGCCACCAGCAGAGGGGCTAGCGGGGGGAGCTACGAGCAGTACTTC. It translates to CATSRGASGGSYEQYF.

The CDR3 protein is CASSQDLTYEQYF. The CDR3 DNA follows: TGTGCCAGCAGCCAAGATCTGACCTACGAGCAGTACTTC. The chain combines TRBV4-2 with TRBJ2-7; the D is unclear. Germline V lookup: CDR1 LGHNA, CDR2 YNFKEQ. The CDR3 sequence is 13 residues long. Trimming removed 0 bases at V and 2 bases at J, with 5 bases between.

This clonotype was picked up a small number of times. V is TRBV14 and J is TRBJ2-3; 7 positions agree with TRBD1. J lost 4 bases, V lost 0 bases, and 1 base had no gene match. CDR3 length: 14 residues. Germline CDR1 reads SGHDN; CDR2 reads FVKESK. The CDR3 is CASSQDQGADTQYF. The DNA for the CDR3 is TGTGCCAGCAGCCAAGATCAGGGGGCAGATACGCAGTATTTT.

In this sample, this clonotype turned up a few times. The chain links TRBV29-1 to TRBJ2-2; D is undetermined. The CDR3 has 11 residues. The V and J ends lost 4 bases and 5 bases respectively, with 5 bases between them. Germline loops: CDR1 SQVTM, CDR2 ANQGSEA. This CDR3 reads CSVGATGELFF. In nucleotides, the CDR3 is TGCAGCGTTGGTGCAACCGGGGAGCTGTTTTTT.

The table lists this clonotype with a few counts. CDR3 region: CASSYDRADNEQFF. In DNA form, the CDR3 reads TGTGCCAGCAGTTACGACAGGGCGGACAATGAGCAGTTCTTC. The V and J genes are TRBV6-5 and TRBJ2-1, with 7 bases identical to TRBD1. V shed 2 bases and J 5 bases; nucleotides not matched to a gene: 3. This CDR3 has 14 amino acids. Germline values: CDR1 MNHEY, CDR2 SVGAGI.

This clonotype was found a few times. V usage is TRBV7-3 and J usage is TRBJ1-5; TRBD1 matches 7 bases. The CDR3 runs to 14 residues. CDR1 and CDR2 (germline): SGHTA, FQGTGA. V lost 4 bases, J lost 2 bases, and 2 bases stayed unmatched. The CDR3 DNA follows: TGTGCCAGCAGCTCGGGACAGCGCAATCAGCCCCAGCATTTT. This gives the protein CASSSGQRNQPQHF.

The chain carries TRBV5-1 and TRBJ2-3; 8 nucleotides match TRBD2. The trim removed 4 bases at V and 2 bases at J, leaving 6 bases unmatched. Germline CDR1 SGHRS, CDR2 YFSETQ. This CDR3 spans 15 amino acids. The DNA for the CDR3 is TGCGCCAGCAGCCCAGGGACTAGTCACACAGATACGCAGTATTTT. Translated, it gives CASSPGTSHTDTQYF.

This clonotype was found many times. The genes are TRBV20-1 and TRBJ1-2; D remains unclear. CDR3 length equals 16 residues. V lost 0 bases and J lost 2, with 16 bases in between. The germline gives CDR1 DFQATT, CDR2 SNEGSKA (reference sequence). The CDR3 region is CSARDLWTNLNYGYTF. CDR3 nucleotide sequence: TGCAGTGCTAGAGATTTGTGGACGAACCTAAACTATGGCTACACCTTC.

The rearrangement joins TRBV28 to TRBJ2-3; 9 nucleotides align to TRBD1. The CDR3 runs to 14 residues. With 8 bases clipped from V and 4 bases from J, the junction kept 7 bases outside the gene matches. The germline V gene encodes CDR1 MDHEN and CDR2 SYDVKM. The CDR3 loop is CASLGTGRADTQYF. In DNA, the CDR3 is TGTGCCAGCTTAGGGACAGGGAGAGCAGATACGCAGTATTTT.